This TCR beta chain was identified during a study of identical twins. From the 5' RACE reads, TCRdb called clonotypes with MiXCR, one entry per CDR3 protein. The data hold roughly 490,000 distinct CDR3 sequences, with roughly 13% observed a single time. Overall study findings and caveats: Donors were not followed over many years; analysis was cross-sectional. Zero-insertion results could be subject to partial confounding by invariant MAIT and iNKT cells. Cord blood beta clonotypes present at high abundance carried fewer insertions; no such pattern appeared in memory repertoires. Twin sharing of out-of-frame TCR alpha was underestimated by models in monozygotic pairs.

As regards this clonotype: The antigen is unknown.

This sample also appeared in a second study, on yellow fever vaccine responses in identical twins.

The sequence derives from a woman aged 18-30 years in good health. The sample consisted of CD4+ T cells sorted from blood.

The CDR3 DNA sequence: TGTGCCAGCAGCGTCCAAAGGCCGGGGGAGACCCAGTACTTC. This encodes CASSVQRPGETQYF. V and J are TRBV6-1 and TRBJ2-5; D might be TRBD2 (5 bases). Per germline, CDR1 MNHNS and CDR2 SASEGT. The CDR3 is made up of 14 amino acids. V was cut by 6 bases and J by 5 bases, with 16 bases left in between.